The 22 T cell receptor beta chains presented below share a single source sample, sequenced in a study of blood T cell repertoires in COVID-19. Assay used: immunoSEQ multiplex PCR; TCRdb lists only in-frame clones, some missing. The sample contains 9,500 to 15,000 clones, approximately 80% of which appear only once. The specimen was peripheral blood. The receptors stem from a human donor in a cohort sampled during active COVID-19.

The CDR3 loop reads CASRGASSEQYF. The CDR3 region has the DNA TGTGCCAGCAGGGGAGCTAGTTCCGAGCAGTACTTC. This rearrangement joins TRBV2 to TRBJ2-7; tentatively, D is TRBD2 (5 bases). Between the trimmed V and J ends, which lost 6 bases and 6 bases, there was a span of 12 bases. CDR1 and CDR2 (germline): SNHLY, FYNNEI. The CDR3 has 12 residues.

The rearrangement uses TRBV5-5 and TRBJ1-4; TRBD1 matches 8 bases. This CDR3 is built from 13 residues. The ends lost 4 bases at V and 7 bases at J; junction bases unmatched: 3. Germline CDR1 reads SGHKS; CDR2 reads YYEKEE (reference sequence). The DNA of the CDR3 is TGTGCCAGCAGCGGACAGGGCCGTGAAAAACTGTTTTTT. It encodes CASSGQGREKLFF.

J is TRBJ2-3 and V is TRBV14, with a weak D call TRBD1 (6 bases). The CDR3 totals 14 residues. The V end was cut by 0 bases, the J end by 6 bases, with 10 bases between. Germline assignment: CDR1 SGHDN and CDR2 FVKESK. CDR3 sequence reads: CASSQEMRGDTQYF. Here the CDR3 DNA reads TGTGCCAGCAGCCAAGAAATGAGGGGGGATACGCAGTATTTT.

The chain links TRBV13 to TRBJ1-3, with D maybe TRBD1 (5 bases). V gave up 5 bases and J gave up 0 bases, with 20 bases separating them. The CDR3 extends over 18 amino acids. Germline V CDR1 and CDR2: PRHDT, FYEKMQ (reference sequence). The CDR3 region is CASSPRGGESISGNTIYF. Here the CDR3 DNA reads TGTGCCAGCAGCCCCCGCGGAGGGGAATCAATCTCTGGAAACACCATATATTTT.

This clone is a singleton in its sample. The V call is TRBV28, the J call TRBJ1-4, with 9 bases matching TRBD1. The germline gives CDR1 MDHEN, CDR2 SYDVKM. Unmatched junction bases numbered 10, after V lost 5 bases and J lost 0 bases. The CDR3 is 18 residues long. The CDR3 region is CASSPPGQGPTTNEKLFF. For the CDR3, the DNA is TGTGCCAGCAGTCCCCCGGGACAGGGTCCGACAACTAATGAAAAACTGTTTTTT.

In DNA form, the CDR3 reads TGTGCCAGCTCACCAAGCGGGGGGGCAACCAATGAGCAGTTCTTC. This codes for CASSPSGGATNEQFF. The rearrangement uses TRBV18 and TRBJ2-1, with TRBD2 matching over 10 bases. Germline V gene lookup returns CDR1 KGHSH and CDR2 LQKENI. The CDR3 extends over 15 amino acids. The V and J ends lost 2 bases and 6 bases, in that order; junction bases with no gene match: 4.

CDR3 in amino acids: CASSVATGAPYEQYF. CDR3 nucleotides: TGTGCCAGCAGCGTAGCTACGGGAGCCCCCTACGAGCAGTACTTC. The V gene is TRBV9, the J gene TRBJ2-7, with D tentatively TRBD2 (6 bases). The CDR3 has 15 residues. The germline V and J ends were trimmed by 0 bases and 2 bases, with 12 bases remaining between them. Looked up from germline, CDR1 is SGDLS and CDR2 is YYNGEE. The whole variable domain, filled in from reference TRBV9 and TRBJ2-7, reads DSGVTQTPKHLITATGQRVTLRCSPRSGDLSVYWYQQSLDQGLQFLIQYYNGEERAKGNILERFSAQQFPDLHSELNLSSLELGDSALYFCASSVATGAPYEQYFGPGTRLTVT.

The chain combines TRBV11-3 with TRBJ1-5; no definite D call. V was clipped by 0 bases and J by 0 bases, with 18 bases between them. This CDR3 region has 19 residues. Germline V gene lookup returns CDR1 SGHNT and CDR2 YENEEA. The CDR3 sequence is CASSLDTGPTPYSNQPQHF. The CDR3 coding sequence is TGTGCCAGCAGCTTAGATACCGGTCCCACCCCGTATAGCAATCAGCCCCAGCATTTT.

This clone occurred once. The chain carries TRBV5-1 and TRBJ1-2; D possibly corresponds to TRBD1 (6 bases). The germline V gene encodes CDR1 SGHRS and CDR2 YFSETQ. V lost 4 bases and J lost 3, with 16 bases in between. This CDR3 has 15 amino acids. The CDR3 loop reads CASSPREQGYYGYTF. In DNA form, the CDR3 reads TGCGCCAGCAGCCCGAGAGAGCAGGGGTACTATGGCTACACCTTC.

The chain combines TRBV5-1 with TRBJ2-3; D call uncertain. Trimming stripped 0 bases from V and 0 bases from J, with 8 bases between. Per germline, CDR1 SGHRS and CDR2 YFSETQ. The CDR3 sequence is 15 residues long. The chain's CDR3 is CASSLVPTSTDTQYF. The CDR3 DNA reads TGCGCCAGCAGCTTGGTACCGACTAGCACAGATACGCAGTATTTT.

As concerns this clone: Sequence at one end of the junction differs from germline and may be a read error. This chain uses TRBV28 with TRBJ1-1, with D tentatively TRBD1 (6 bases). Per the germline V gene, CDR1 is MDHEN and CDR2 is SYDVKM. The CDR3 is 12 residues long. The CDR3, as DNA: TGTGCCAGCAGTGTACACTCAAGACAGGCCCTCTTT. Translation gives CASSVHSRQALF.

The chain has TRBV6-4 and TRBJ2-3; 7 bases map to TRBD1. V was pared by 2 bases and J by 4 bases, with 0 bases of the junction left unmatched. Per germline, CDR1 MRHNA and CDR2 SNTAGT. The CDR3 runs 13 residues. In DNA, the CDR3 is TGTGCCAGCAGTGACCAGGGGGCAGATACGCAGTATTTT. Translating gives CASSDQGADTQYF.

The chain carries TRBV15 and TRBJ1-4; 7 nucleotides align to TRBD1. The CDR3 is 15 amino acids. The ends lost 6 bases at V and 5 bases at J; junction bases unmatched: 9. From germline, CDR1 is LNHNV and CDR2 YYDKDF (reference sequence). The CDR3 DNA sequence: TGTGCCACCAGGTCTTCGGGACAGAGAAATGAAAAACTGTTTTTT. Translation gives CATRSSGQRNEKLFF. The full variable domain, in which reference TRBV15 and TRBJ1-4 provide the parts outside the CDR3, is DAMVIQNPRYQVTQFGKPVTLSCSQTLNHNVMYWYQQKSSQAPKLLFHYYDKDFNNEADTPDNFQSRRPNTSFCFLDIRSPGLGDTAMYLCATRSSGQRNEKLFFGSGTQLSVL.

The CDR3 protein is CATREGPAFYEQYF. CDR3 DNA: TGTGCTACTCGGGAGGGGCCAGCTTTCTACGAGCAGTACTTC. V gene TRBV10-3 combines with J gene TRBJ2-7, with 8 bases identical to TRBD2. Germline V CDR1 and CDR2: ENHRY, SYGVKD. This CDR3 has 14 amino acids.

This chain connects TRBV5-1 to TRBJ1-1; D not resolved. Germline V gene data show CDR1 as SGHRS and CDR2 as YFSETQ. V lost 9 bases to trimming and J lost 1 base, with 16 bases between them. This CDR3 contains 14 residues. The CDR3 loop is CATKVESGNTEAFF. The CDR3 DNA reads TGCGCCACCAAGGTGGAATCAGGGAACACTGAAGCTTTCTTT.

The chain carries TRBV5-1 and TRBJ1-1; D uncertain. CDR3 length equals 14 residues. Trimming took off 4 bases at V and 4 bases at J, with 14 bases between the two ends. The germline CDR1 and CDR2 sequences are SGHRS and YFSETQ. As DNA, the CDR3 is TGCGCCAGCAGCCGGGAGAGGATGGTCACTGAAGCTTTCTTT. This codes for CASSRERMVTEAFF.

This clone was observed a few times. V is TRBV6-1 and J is TRBJ1-3; D is perhaps TRBD1 (6 bases). The V gene's germline CDR1 is MNHNS and CDR2 SASEGT. The germline V and J ends were trimmed by 2 bases and 3 bases, with 14 bases remaining between them. This CDR3 region has 16 residues. CDR3 loop: CASSESGGRGGNTIYF. CDR3 DNA: TGTGCCAGCAGTGAATCTGGGGGCCGTGGTGGAAACACCATATATTTT.

V is TRBV7-9 and J is TRBJ2-7; TRBD1 agrees at 8 bases. Germline V gene lookup returns CDR1 SEHNR and CDR2 FQNEAQ (reference sequence). Trimming at V came to 6 bases and at J to 6 bases, leaving 13 bases not matched to a gene. CDR3 length equals 15 residues. The CDR3 coding sequence is TGTGCCAGCAGATTTACCGGGACAGGTCCGTTCGAGCAGTACTTC. It translates to CASRFTGTGPFEQYF.

The sample holds one count of this clone. The chain carries TRBV6-6 and TRBJ1-2; 8 nucleotides line up with TRBD1. The V gene's germline CDR1 is MNHNY and CDR2 SVGAGI (reference sequence). Trimming at V came to 6 bases and at J to 3 bases, leaving 3 bases not matched to a gene. The CDR3 has 13 amino acids. The CDR3 reads CASSKQGDYGYTF. In nucleotides, the CDR3 is TGTGCCAGCAGCAAACAGGGGGACTATGGCTACACCTTC.

The V call is TRBV3-1 (or the pseudogene TRBV3-2), the J call TRBJ2-1, with D perhaps matching TRBD2 (6 bases). CDR1 and CDR2 (germline): LGHDT, YNNKEL (reference sequence). The V end lost 4 bases, the J end lost 7 bases, and 20 bases lay between the germline ends. The CDR3 contains 16 residues. The CDR3 region is CASSPPRKRGWNEQFF. The CDR3 DNA sequence: TGTGCCAGCAGCCCCCCGAGGAAACGGGGGTGGAATGAGCAGTTCTTC.

The chain employs TRBV29-1 and TRBJ2-2; the D gene is possibly TRBD1 (5 bases). Trimming left V 5 bases short and J 2 bases short, with 6 bases between. The CDR3 has 12 residues. Germline-derived CDR1 and CDR2 are SQVTM and ANQGSEA. CDR3 in DNA: TGCAGCGTTAGGGGTAACACCGGGGAGCTGTTTTTT. This gives the protein CSVRGNTGELFF.

The J gene is TRBJ2-7, the V gene TRBV5-1, with D possibly TRBD2 on 5 matching bases. V was trimmed by 0 bases and J by 0 bases, leaving 7 bases between them. This CDR3 has 14 amino acids. Germline values: CDR1 SGHRS, CDR2 YFSETQ. The CDR3 DNA sequence: TGCGCCAGCAGCTTGGCGGGGAACTCCTACGAGCAGTACTTC. Its protein is CASSLAGNSYEQYF.